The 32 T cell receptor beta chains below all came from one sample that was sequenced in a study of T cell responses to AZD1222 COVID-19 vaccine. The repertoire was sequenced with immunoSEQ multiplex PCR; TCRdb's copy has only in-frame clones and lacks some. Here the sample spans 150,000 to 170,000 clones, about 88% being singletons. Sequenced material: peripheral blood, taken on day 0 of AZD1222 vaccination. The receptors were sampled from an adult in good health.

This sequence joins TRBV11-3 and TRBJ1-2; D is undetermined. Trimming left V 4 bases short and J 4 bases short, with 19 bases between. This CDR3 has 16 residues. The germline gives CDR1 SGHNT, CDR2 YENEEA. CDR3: CASSSRAGRTGYGYTF. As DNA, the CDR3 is TGTGCCAGCAGCTCCCGAGCGGGTAGGACCGGCTATGGCTACACCTTC.

The CDR3 spells CASSPPGGQPQHF. CDR3 nucleotides: TGTGCCAGCTCACCACCGGGGGGTCAGCCCCAGCATTTT. The chain couples TRBV18 to TRBJ1-5; tentatively, D is TRBD1 (5 bases). Trimming pared 0 bases from V and 6 bases from J, leaving 6 bases between. The V gene's germline CDR1 is KGHSH and CDR2 LQKENI. The CDR3 is 13 residues long.

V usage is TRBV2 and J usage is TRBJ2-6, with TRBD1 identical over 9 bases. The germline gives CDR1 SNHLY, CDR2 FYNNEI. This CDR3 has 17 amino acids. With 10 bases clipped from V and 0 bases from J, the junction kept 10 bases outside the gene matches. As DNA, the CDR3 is TGTGCCATACAGGGGGCGCGTCTCCCCTCTGGGGCCAACGTCCTGACTTTC. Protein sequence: CAIQGARLPSGANVLTF.

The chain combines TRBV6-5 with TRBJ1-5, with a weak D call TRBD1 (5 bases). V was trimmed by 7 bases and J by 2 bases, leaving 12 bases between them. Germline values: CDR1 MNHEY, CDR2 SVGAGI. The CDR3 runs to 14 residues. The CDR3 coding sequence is TGTGCCAGCAAAGGGGAGGCGGGCAATCAGCCCCAGCATTTT. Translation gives CASKGEAGNQPQHF.

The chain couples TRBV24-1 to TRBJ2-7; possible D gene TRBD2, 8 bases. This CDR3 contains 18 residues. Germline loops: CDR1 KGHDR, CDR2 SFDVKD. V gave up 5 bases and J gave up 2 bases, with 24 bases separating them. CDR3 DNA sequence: TGTGCCACCAGTGGTCCAGGAACCGGGAGGGACAGACCCTACGAGCAGTACTTC. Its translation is CATSGPGTGRDRPYEQYF.

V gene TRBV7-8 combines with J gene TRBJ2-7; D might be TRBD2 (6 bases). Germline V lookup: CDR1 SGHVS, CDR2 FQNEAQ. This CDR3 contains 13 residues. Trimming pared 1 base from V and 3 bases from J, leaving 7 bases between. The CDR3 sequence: CASSLGGLYEQYF. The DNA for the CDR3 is TGTGCCAGCAGCTTAGGGGGACTCTACGAGCAGTACTTC.

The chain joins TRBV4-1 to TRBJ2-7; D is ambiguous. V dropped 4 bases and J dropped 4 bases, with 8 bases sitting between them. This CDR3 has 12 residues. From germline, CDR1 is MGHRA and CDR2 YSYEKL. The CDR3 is CASSPSPYEQYF. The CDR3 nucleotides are TGCGCCAGCAGCCCTTCCCCATACGAGCAGTACTTC.

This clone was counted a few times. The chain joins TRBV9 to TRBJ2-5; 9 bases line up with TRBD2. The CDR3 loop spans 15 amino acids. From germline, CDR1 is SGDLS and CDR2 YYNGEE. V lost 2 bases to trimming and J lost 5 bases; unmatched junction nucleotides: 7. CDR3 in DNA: TGTGCCAGCAGCGTGGGACTAGCTTTAGGGGAGACCCAGTACTTC. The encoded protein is CASSVGLALGETQYF.

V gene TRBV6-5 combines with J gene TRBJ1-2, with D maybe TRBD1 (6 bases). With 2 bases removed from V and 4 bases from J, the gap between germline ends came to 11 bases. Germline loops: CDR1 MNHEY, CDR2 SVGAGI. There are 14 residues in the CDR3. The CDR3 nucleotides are TGTGCCAGCAGTTACAGGGGGGGTGGCTATGGCTACACCTTC. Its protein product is CASSYRGGGYGYTF.

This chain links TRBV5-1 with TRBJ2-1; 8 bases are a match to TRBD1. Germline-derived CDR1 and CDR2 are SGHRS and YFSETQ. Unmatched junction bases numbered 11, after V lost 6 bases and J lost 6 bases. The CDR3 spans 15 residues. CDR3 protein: CASKGLSGGFNEQFF. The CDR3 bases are TGCGCCAGCAAGGGATTGTCAGGGGGCTTCAATGAGCAGTTCTTC.

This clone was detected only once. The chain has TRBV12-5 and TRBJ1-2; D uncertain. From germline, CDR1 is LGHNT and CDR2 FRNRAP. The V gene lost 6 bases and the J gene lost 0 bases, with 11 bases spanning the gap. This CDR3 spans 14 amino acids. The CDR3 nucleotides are TGTGCTAGTGGGACGGGTGCAGCTAACTATGGCTACACCTTC. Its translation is CASGTGAANYGYTF.

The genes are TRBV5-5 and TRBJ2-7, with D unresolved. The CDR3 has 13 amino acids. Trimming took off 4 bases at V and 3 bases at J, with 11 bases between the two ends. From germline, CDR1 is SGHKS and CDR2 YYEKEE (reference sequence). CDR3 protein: CASSPGVYYEQYF. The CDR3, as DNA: TGTGCCAGCAGCCCCGGTGTCTACTACGAGCAGTACTTC. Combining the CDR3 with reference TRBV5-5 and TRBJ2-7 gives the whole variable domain DAGVTQSPTHLIKTRGQQVTLRCSPISGHKSVSWYQQVLGQGPQFIFQYYEKEERGRGNFPDRFSARQFPNYSSELNVNALLLGDSALYLCASSPGVYYEQYFGPGTRLTVT.

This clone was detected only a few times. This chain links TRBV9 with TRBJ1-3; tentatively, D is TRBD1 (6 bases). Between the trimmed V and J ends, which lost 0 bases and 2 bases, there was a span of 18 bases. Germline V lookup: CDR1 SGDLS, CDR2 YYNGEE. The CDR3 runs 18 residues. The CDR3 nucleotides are TGTGCCAGCAGCGTAGAAGAACAGGGAGGGTGGCCTGGAAACACCATATATTTT. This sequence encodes CASSVEEQGGWPGNTIYF.

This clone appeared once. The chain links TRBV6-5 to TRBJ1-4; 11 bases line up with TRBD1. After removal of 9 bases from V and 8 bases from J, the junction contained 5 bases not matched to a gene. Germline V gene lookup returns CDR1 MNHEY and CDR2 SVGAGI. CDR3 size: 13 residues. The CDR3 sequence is CASRRDRGEKLFF. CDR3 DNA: TGTGCCAGTCGCCGGGACAGGGGGGAAAAACTGTTTTTT.

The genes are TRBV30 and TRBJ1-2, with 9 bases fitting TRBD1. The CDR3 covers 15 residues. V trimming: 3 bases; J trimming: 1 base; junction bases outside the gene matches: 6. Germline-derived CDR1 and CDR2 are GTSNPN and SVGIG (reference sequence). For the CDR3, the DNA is TGTGCCTGGAGGATGGGACAGGGAATTAACTATGGCTACACCTTC. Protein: CAWRMGQGINYGYTF.

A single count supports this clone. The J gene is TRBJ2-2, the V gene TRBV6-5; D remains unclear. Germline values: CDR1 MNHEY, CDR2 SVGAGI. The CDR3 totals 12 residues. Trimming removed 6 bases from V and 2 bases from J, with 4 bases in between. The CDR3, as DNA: TGTGCCAGCAGACATAACACCGGGGAGCTGTTTTTT. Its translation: CASRHNTGELFF.

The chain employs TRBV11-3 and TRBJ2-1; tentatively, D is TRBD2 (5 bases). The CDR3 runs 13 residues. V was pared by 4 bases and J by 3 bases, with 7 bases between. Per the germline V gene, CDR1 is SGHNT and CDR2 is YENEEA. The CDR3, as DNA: TGTGCCAGCAGCTCCGGGGTCTACAATGAGCAGTTCTTC. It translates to CASSSGVYNEQFF.

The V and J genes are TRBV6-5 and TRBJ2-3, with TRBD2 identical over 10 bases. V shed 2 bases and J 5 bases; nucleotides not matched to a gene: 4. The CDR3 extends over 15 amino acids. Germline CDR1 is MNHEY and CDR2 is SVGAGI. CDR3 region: CASSYTSGIRDTQYF. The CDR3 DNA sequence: TGTGCCAGCAGTTACACTAGCGGGATAAGAGATACGCAGTATTTT.

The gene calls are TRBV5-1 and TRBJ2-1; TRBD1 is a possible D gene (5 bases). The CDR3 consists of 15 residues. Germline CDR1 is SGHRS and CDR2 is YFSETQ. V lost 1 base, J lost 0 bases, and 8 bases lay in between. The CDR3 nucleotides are TGCGCCAGCAGCTTGCAGGGAAGCTCCTACAATGAGCAGTTCTTC. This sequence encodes CASSLQGSSYNEQFF. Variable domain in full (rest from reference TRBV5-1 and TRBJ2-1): KAGVTQTPRYLIKTRGQQVTLSCSPISGHRSVSWYQQTPGQGLQFLFEYFSETQRNKGNFPGRFSGRQFSNSRSEMNVSTLELGDSALYLCASSLQGSSYNEQFFGPGTRLTVL.

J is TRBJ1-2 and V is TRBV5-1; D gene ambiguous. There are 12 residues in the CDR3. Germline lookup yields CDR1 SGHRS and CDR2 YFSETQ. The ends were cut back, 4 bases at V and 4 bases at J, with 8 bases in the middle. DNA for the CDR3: TGCGCCAGCAGCCCTGGAGGCTATGGCTACACCTTC. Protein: CASSPGGYGYTF.

The DNA for the CDR3 is TGTGCCAGCAGACTTTTCCGGGCCCCAGGGGGCGAGCAGTACTTC. It specifies CASRLFRAPGGEQYF. V gene TRBV11-2 combines with J gene TRBJ2-7; TRBD1 agrees at 7 bases. Per germline, CDR1 SGHAT and CDR2 FQNNGV. With V trimmed by 6 bases and J by 6 bases, 14 bases remained unmatched. The CDR3 has 15 residues.

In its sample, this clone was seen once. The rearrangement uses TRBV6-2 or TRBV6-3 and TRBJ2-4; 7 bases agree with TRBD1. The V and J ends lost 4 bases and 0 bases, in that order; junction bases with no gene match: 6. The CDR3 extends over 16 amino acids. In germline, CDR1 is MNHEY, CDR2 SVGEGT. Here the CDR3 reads CASSLPGQQAKNIQYF. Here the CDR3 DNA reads TGTGCCAGCAGTTTGCCGGGACAGCAAGCCAAAAACATTCAGTACTTC.

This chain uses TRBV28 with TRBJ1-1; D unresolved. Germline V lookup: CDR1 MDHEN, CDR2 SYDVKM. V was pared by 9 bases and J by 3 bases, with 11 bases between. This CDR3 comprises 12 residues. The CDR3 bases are TGTGCCAGTTTAGAGACCGACACTGAAGCTTTCTTT. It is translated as CASLETDTEAFF.

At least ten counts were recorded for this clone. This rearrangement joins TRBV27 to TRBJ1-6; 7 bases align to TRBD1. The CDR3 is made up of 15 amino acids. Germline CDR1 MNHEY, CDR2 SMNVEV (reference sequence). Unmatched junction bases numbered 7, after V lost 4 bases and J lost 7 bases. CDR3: CASSSTVGQNSPLHF. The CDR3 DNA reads TGTGCCAGCAGTTCAACCGTGGGACAGAATTCACCCCTCCACTTT.

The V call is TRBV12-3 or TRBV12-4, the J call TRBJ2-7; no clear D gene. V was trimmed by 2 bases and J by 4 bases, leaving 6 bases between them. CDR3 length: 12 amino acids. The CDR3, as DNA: TGTGCCAGCAGTTTACGGCAGTACGAGCAGTACTTC. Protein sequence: CASSLRQYEQYF.

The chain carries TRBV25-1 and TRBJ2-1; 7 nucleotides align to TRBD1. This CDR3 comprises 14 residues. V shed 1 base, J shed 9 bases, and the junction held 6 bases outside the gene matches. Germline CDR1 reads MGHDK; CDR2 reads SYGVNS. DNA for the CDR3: TGTGCCAGCAGTGAATGGAAGGGGGCGGGTGAGCAGTTCTTC. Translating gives CASSEWKGAGEQFF.

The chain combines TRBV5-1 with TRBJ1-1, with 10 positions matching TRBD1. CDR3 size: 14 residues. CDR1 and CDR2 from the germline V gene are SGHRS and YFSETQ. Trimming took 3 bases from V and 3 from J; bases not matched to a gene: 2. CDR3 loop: CASSSGTGDTEAFF. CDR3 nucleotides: TGCGCCAGCAGCTCCGGGACAGGGGACACTGAAGCTTTCTTT.

The DNA of the CDR3 is TGCAGCGTTGTCCCTCGGGGCTATGGCTACACCTTC. Translating it yields CSVVPRGYGYTF. V is TRBV29-1 and J is TRBJ1-2, with D hard to call. The CDR3 runs 12 residues. V was pared by 4 bases and J by 4 bases, with 10 bases between. CDR1 and CDR2 (germline): SQVTM, ANQGSEA.

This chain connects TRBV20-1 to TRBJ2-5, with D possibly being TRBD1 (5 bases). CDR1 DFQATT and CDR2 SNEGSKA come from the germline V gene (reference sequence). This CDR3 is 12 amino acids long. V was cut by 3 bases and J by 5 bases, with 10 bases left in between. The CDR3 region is CSASQGEETQYF. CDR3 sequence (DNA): TGCAGTGCTAGTCAGGGTGAGGAGACCCAGTACTTC.

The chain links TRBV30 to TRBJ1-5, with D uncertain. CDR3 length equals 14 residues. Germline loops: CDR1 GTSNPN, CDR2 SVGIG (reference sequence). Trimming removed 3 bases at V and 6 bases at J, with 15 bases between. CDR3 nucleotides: TGTGCCTGGAGGCGGGAGGGTTCAGGTCAGCCCCAGCATTTT. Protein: CAWRREGSGQPQHF. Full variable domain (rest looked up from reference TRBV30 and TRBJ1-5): SQTIHQWPATLVQPVGSPLSLECTVEGTSNPNLYWYRQAAGRGLQLLFYSVGIGQISSEVPQNLSASRPQDRQFILSSKKLLLSDSGFYLCAWRREGSGQPQHFGDGTRLSIL.

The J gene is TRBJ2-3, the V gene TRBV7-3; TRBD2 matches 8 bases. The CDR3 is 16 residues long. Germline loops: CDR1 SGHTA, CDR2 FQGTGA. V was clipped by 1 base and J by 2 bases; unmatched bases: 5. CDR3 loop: CASSLIGTRNTDTQYF. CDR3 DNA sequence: TGTGCCAGCAGCTTAATAGGGACTAGGAACACAGATACGCAGTATTTT.

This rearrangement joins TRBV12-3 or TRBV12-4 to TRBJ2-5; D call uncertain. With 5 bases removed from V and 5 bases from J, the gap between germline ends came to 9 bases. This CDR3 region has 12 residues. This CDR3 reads CASSPARETQYF. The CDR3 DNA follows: TGTGCCAGCAGTCCCGCCCGGGAGACCCAGTACTTC.